This T cell receptor beta chain was observed in a study of Ad26.COV2.S vaccination and SARS-CoV-2 variants (dated by TCRdb to about 2021). Background on the whole study: Donors in the vaccine arm were drawn from COV1001, a multicentre, randomized, double-blind, placebo-controlled phase I-IIa trial testing Ad26.COV2.S in healthy adults. Ad26.COV2.S was given intramuscularly at 5x10^10 or 1x10^11 viral particles, as a single shot or as two shots 56 days apart. The specificity and breadth of SARS-CoV-2-reactive T cell receptors after Ad26.COV2.S vaccination were assessed by TCRbeta repertoire sequencing. A total of roughly 32 samples were included in the TCR-sequenced set, comprising about 20 Ad26.COV2.S vaccine recipients, 5 placebo recipients and 8 SARS-CoV-2 convalescent individuals. Trial participants were randomized into five groups of five, in which low-dose or high-dose Ad26.COV2.S was given once or twice, or placebo was given on both occasions. Blinding of investigators to trial group allocation was maintained during experiments and outcome assessment.

The germline V gene (reference sequence) gives CDR1 as GTSNPN and CDR2 as SVGIG. The V end loses 3 bases and the J end loses 0 bases, and a stretch of 13 bases separates them. The CDR3 numbers 15 residues from cysteine through phenylalanine. Of the read, only the CDR3 DNA is kept; its 45 bases are in frame from base 1. The treatment or condition label, as the study defines it: over 15 received Ad26.COV2.S at low or high dose, single or two shots; 5 received placebo; per-sample allocation not given. Repertoires of vaccine and placebo recipients were sequenced from samples taken on day 63 after the first injection. In Cohort 1b, about two dozen adults aged 18-55 years were enrolled at a single site in Boston, USA, between 29 July and 7 August 2020. Ad26.COV2.S consisted of a replication-incompetent adenovirus type 26 vector by which a prefusion-stabilized SARS-CoV-2 spike protein from the original Wuhan strain was expressed.

TCRbeta CDR3 regions were sequenced with the immunoSEQ Assay. After extraction, genomic DNA underwent amplification by bias-controlled multiplex PCR, followed by high-throughput sequencing. Regarding the original processing steps: To quantify the absolute abundance of each unique TCRbeta CDR3 region, sequences were collapsed and filtered. Usable DNA was measured by amplifying reference genes present in all nucleated cells, and TCRbeta template counts were normalized to that usable DNA to estimate T cell fraction. Repertoire TCRs were annotated as SARS-CoV-2-specific by exact matching of V gene, CDR3 amino acid sequence and J gene to a known reactive TCR set. The reference SARS-CoV-2 TCR set was obtained from MIRA and was filtered for enrichment in COVID-19-positive ImmuneCODE repertoires, whereby public or cross-reactive TCRs were removed. Using the MIRA antigens, annotated TCRs were further analysed by specific ORF or by position within an ORF. Depth was the summed frequency of annotated unique rearrangements, while breadth was defined as annotated unique rearrangements over total unique productive rearrangements. Two-sided Wilcoxon rank-sum tests were used to compare TCR breadth between groups. Not all clones reach the TCRdb copy of this immuneACCESS table, which keeps in-frame sequences only. Checked studies attribute under half of the gap to unresolved V genes and leave the rest unexplained. That table gives V, J and clone size, and the DNA gave D and trimming. The sample contains some 270,000 clones, approximately 88% of them found a single time. The top ten hold 2.9% of the sample.

This clone showed up just once. No antigen is known for it. No much larger clone is present one base from it, and per-base qualities are unavailable. What the authors observed across the whole study: Compared with placebo recipients, Ad26.COV2.S recipients showed higher spike-specific TCR breadth (P = 0.0014). The study was not powered to compare responses between vaccine doses or regimens. After vaccination, substantial breadth of spike-specific CD8+ and CD4+ T cell responses was reported. Vaccine and placebo recipients had comparable non-spike TCR breadth, which fits with the vaccine containing only spike. According to the authors, total T cell responses may have been underestimated by the TCR breadth and depth analyses.

The TCR sequence derives from a person between 18 and 59 years old who received the Ad26.COV2.S COVID-19 vaccine or a placebo. The sample here was peripheral blood, taken in a trial of Ad26.COV2.S vaccine versus placebo. This chain is built from TRBV30 and TRBJ2-3; TRBD1 is a possible D gene, resting on 6 matching bases. The DNA sequence is as follows: TGTGCCTGGAGGATAGGGGGATTTAGCACAGATACGCAGTATTTT. Its translation is CAWRIGGFSTDTQYF.